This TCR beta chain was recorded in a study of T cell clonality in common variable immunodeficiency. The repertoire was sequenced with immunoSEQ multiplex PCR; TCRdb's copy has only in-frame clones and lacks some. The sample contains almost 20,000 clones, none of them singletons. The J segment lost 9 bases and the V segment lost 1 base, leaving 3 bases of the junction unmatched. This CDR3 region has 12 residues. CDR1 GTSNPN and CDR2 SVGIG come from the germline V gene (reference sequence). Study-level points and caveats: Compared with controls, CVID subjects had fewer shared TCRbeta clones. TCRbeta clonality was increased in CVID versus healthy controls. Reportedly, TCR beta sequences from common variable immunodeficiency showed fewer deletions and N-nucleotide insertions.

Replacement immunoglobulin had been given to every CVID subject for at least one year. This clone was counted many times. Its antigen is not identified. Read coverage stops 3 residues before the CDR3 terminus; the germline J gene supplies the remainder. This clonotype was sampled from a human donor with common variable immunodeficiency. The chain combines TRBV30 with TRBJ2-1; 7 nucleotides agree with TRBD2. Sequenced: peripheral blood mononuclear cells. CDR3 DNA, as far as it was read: TGTGCCTGGAGTGCCACTAGCGCTGAG. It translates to CAWSATSAE. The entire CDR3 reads CAWSATSAEQFF.